What follows are 17 T cell receptor beta chains derived from one specimen sequenced in a study of identical twins. A single record per CDR3 protein comes from TCRdb applying MiXCR to the 5' RACE reads. The repertoire consists of about 690,000 distinct CDR3 sequences, with approximately 6% occurring once and the leading ten covering 1.5% to 2%. Sequenced: naive T cells sorted from blood. These receptors originate from a man between 18 and 35 years old in good health.

The genes are TRBV4-1 and TRBJ2-4, with D possibly matching TRBD1 (5 bases). V was cut by 4 bases and J by 11 bases, with 18 bases left in between. The germline V gene has CDR1 MGHRA and CDR2 YSYEKL. The CDR3 covers 14 residues. CDR3 coding DNA: TGCGCCAGCAGCCTGACCTGGGGCGAGGTGGTTCAGTACTTC. Its translation: CASSLTWGEVVQYF.

This clonotype appeared many times. The chain carries TRBV12-3 or TRBV12-4 and TRBJ2-2; D gene ambiguous. V gave up 4 bases and J gave up 4 bases, with 7 bases separating them. The CDR3 loop spans 13 amino acids. The CDR3: CASSSLATGELFF. The CDR3 region has the DNA TGTGCCAGCAGTTCCTTGGCCACCGGGGAGCTGTTTTTT.

This sequence joins TRBV27 and TRBJ2-3; D unclear. Trimming pared 0 bases from V and 6 bases from J, leaving 10 bases between. Germline V gives CDR1 MNHEY, CDR2 SMNVEV (reference sequence). The CDR3 extends over 14 amino acids. The CDR3 loop reads CASSLSPLADTQYF. The CDR3 coding sequence is TGTGCCAGCAGTTTATCCCCCCTCGCGGATACGCAGTATTTT.

This clonotype was detected many times. The chain employs TRBV6-2 or TRBV6-3 and TRBJ1-1; TRBD1 is a possible D gene (6 bases). Germline CDR1 MNHEY, CDR2 SVGEGT. Trimming stripped 6 bases from V and 2 bases from J, with 13 bases between. The CDR3 is made up of 14 amino acids. The CDR3 here is CASSSGTQNTEAFF. Written as DNA, the CDR3 is TGTGCCAGCAGCTCCGGGACACAAAACACTGAAGCTTTCTTT.

This clonotype was seen at least ten times. V is TRBV28 and J is TRBJ2-7; 7 bases align to TRBD1. Germline assignment: CDR1 MDHEN and CDR2 SYDVKM. The CDR3 covers 20 residues. V gave up 2 bases and J gave up 3 bases; unmatched junction bases: 22. The CDR3 is CASSLAPYGTAASNYYEQYF. CDR3 nucleotide sequence: TGTGCCAGCAGTTTAGCGCCCTACGGGACAGCGGCTTCGAACTACTACGAGCAGTACTTC.

This clonotype was counted ten times or more. This chain connects TRBV5-1 to TRBJ2-4; TRBD1 agrees at 8 bases. The CDR3 consists of 15 residues. Germline CDR1 and CDR2: SGHRS and YFSETQ. V gave up 5 bases and J gave up 3 bases; unmatched junction bases: 7. This CDR3 is CASSSDTGGKNIQYF. CDR3 nucleotides: TGCGCCAGCAGTTCCGACACAGGGGGCAAAAACATTCAGTACTTC.

The sample holds a few counts of this clonotype. The chain couples TRBV19 to TRBJ2-2; D is uncertain. Germline assignment: CDR1 LNHDA and CDR2 SQIVND (reference sequence). Trimming removed 6 bases at V and 9 bases at J, with 8 bases between. This CDR3 spans 11 amino acids. The DNA for the CDR3 is TGTGCCAGTAGCGGAATCAGGGAGCTGTTTTTT. Its protein product is CASSGIRELFF.

This clonotype was detected many times. This sequence joins TRBV29-1 and TRBJ1-1; no definite D call. The length of the CDR3 is 15 residues. The V end was cut by 4 bases, the J end by 1 base, with 16 bases between. Germline CDR1 and CDR2: SQVTM and ANQGSEA. CDR3 DNA sequence: TGCAGCGTTGGCCCAGGTGGGAGTTGGAACACTGAAGCTTTCTTT. Protein sequence: CSVGPGGSWNTEAFF.

Ten or more counts support this clonotype. DNA of the CDR3: TGTGCCAGCTCAGTAGGGAACTACAATGAGCAGTTCTTC. Amino acid sequence: CASSVGNYNEQFF. The gene calls are TRBV27 and TRBJ2-1; D is uncertain. The CDR3 covers 13 residues. V was trimmed by 8 bases and J by 3 bases, leaving 11 bases between them. The V gene's germline CDR1 is MNHEY and CDR2 SMNVEV (reference sequence).

This clonotype was detected ten times or more. The chain is built from TRBV29-1 and TRBJ2-7, with D tentatively TRBD2 (6 bases). CDR3 size: 13 residues. Trimming left V 5 bases short and J 1 base short, with 12 bases between. Germline CDR1 reads SQVTM; CDR2 reads ANQGSEA. CDR3: CSVNTGTSYEQYF. The CDR3 region has the DNA TGCAGCGTTAACACCGGGACTTCCTACGAGCAGTACTTC.

The rearrangement uses TRBV7-3 and TRBJ2-3; the D is unclear. The CDR3 loop spans 17 amino acids. CDR1 is SGHTA, CDR2 FQGTGA, per germline. Trimming shortened V by 4 bases and J by 2 bases, and 19 bases separated the two germline ends. CDR3 nucleotide sequence: TGTGCCAGCAGCTCAGCCACTAACGCGGAGTCCACAGATACGCAGTATTTT. Translation gives CASSSATNAESTDTQYF.

This clonotype was seen repeatedly, ten times or more. V and J are TRBV6-4 and TRBJ2-5; 7 nucleotides line up with TRBD1. The germline CDR1 and CDR2 sequences are MRHNA and SNTAGT. The CDR3 sequence is 13 residues long. The ends lost 6 bases at V and 9 bases at J; junction bases unmatched: 10. In nucleotides, the CDR3 is TGTGCCAGCAGCGCCGGCTACCAGGGGGCCCAGTACTTC. It translates to CASSAGYQGAQYF.

The table lists this clonotype with a few counts. V and J are TRBV7-8 and TRBJ2-3; no firm D call. Trimming left V 5 bases short and J 3 bases short, with 9 bases between. Germline CDR1 reads SGHVS; CDR2 reads FQNEAQ. The CDR3 runs to 13 residues. This chain's CDR3 is CASSAQGTDTQYF. The CDR3 DNA follows: TGTGCCAGCAGCGCCCAAGGGACAGATACGCAGTATTTT.

In its sample, this clonotype was seen many times. The chain employs TRBV6-2 or TRBV6-3 and TRBJ2-3; 12 bases are a match to TRBD2. The CDR3 totals 14 residues. V was clipped by 6 bases and J by 6 bases; unmatched bases: 4. Germline CDR1 MNHEY, CDR2 SVGEGT. CDR3 nucleotide sequence: TGTGCCAGCAGCCCGCTAGCGGGAGGGGATACGCAGTATTTT. Translating it yields CASSPLAGGDTQYF.

The V call is TRBV20-1, the J call TRBJ2-3; D is possibly TRBD2 (5 bases). Germline V lookup: CDR1 DFQATT, CDR2 SNEGSKA (reference sequence). The CDR3 has 14 residues. V lost 3 bases and J 6 bases, leaving 16 bases between the germline ends. The CDR3 spells CSARLAGKVDTQYF. The DNA of the CDR3 is TGCAGTGCTAGGTTAGCCGGGAAGGTGGATACGCAGTATTTT.

Only a few counts were recorded for this clonotype. The chain links TRBV29-1 to TRBJ1-2; no reliable D call. Trimming took 4 bases from V and 4 from J, leaving 10 bases between them. Germline values: CDR1 SQVTM, CDR2 ANQGSEA. CDR3 size: 12 residues. CDR3 nucleotides: TGCAGCGTTGTTCTAGCCCGCTATGGCTACACCTTC. It specifies CSVVLARYGYTF.

This clonotype was counted only a few times. V gene TRBV20-1 combines with J gene TRBJ2-5, with unresolved D. The CDR3 has 12 residues. Deletions cut 1 base from V and 2 bases from J, with 5 bases between. Germline V CDR1 and CDR2: DFQATT, SNEGSKA (reference sequence). CDR3: CSARAQQETQYF. CDR3 nucleotide sequence: TGCAGTGCTAGAGCGCAACAAGAGACCCAGTACTTC.